The 18 T cell receptor beta chains in this list originate from one sample, sequenced in a study of OX40 agonist ivuxolimab in advanced cancers. Assay: immunoSEQ multiplex PCR; the TCRdb copy retains only in-frame clones and omits some. The sample has roughly 75,000 clones, approximately 86% seen once. The starting material was CD4+ or CD8+ T cells sorted from blood, obtained in a trial of the OX40 agonist ivuxolimab. The receptors were gathered from an adult with an advanced solid tumor such as melanoma, head and neck, liver or kidney cancer.

The rearrangement links TRBV18 to TRBJ1-5; a weak D match, TRBD1 (6 bases). V was cut by 6 bases and J by 1 base, with 13 bases left in between. The CDR3 runs to 15 residues. Per germline, CDR1 KGHSH and CDR2 LQKENI. CDR3 residues: CASSSGRGSNQPQHF. CDR3 bases: TGTGCCAGCTCGTCCGGGAGGGGGAGCAATCAGCCCCAGCATTTT. Supplemented by reference TRBV18 and TRBJ1-5, the full variable domain reads NAGVMQNPRHLVRRRGQEARLRCSPMKGHSHVYWYRQLPEEGLKFMVYLQKENIIDESGMPKERFSAEFPKEGPSILRIQQVVRGDSAAYFCASSSGRGSNQPQHFGDGTRLSIL.

CDR3 in DNA: TGTGCCAGCAGCTCAACCCGACTAGCGGGAGATTTCGGGAGCGAGCAGTACTTC. Encoded protein: CASSSTRLAGDFGSEQYF. The chain recombines TRBV13 with TRBJ2-7, with TRBD2 identical over 12 bases. V lost 4 bases to trimming and J lost 6 bases; unmatched junction nucleotides: 16. Germline V CDR1 and CDR2: PRHDT, FYEKMQ (reference sequence). CDR3 size: 18 residues.

The rearrangement links TRBV11-2 to TRBJ2-7; 9 nucleotides line up with TRBD2. Per germline, CDR1 SGHAT and CDR2 FQNNGV. After removal of 3 bases from V and 2 bases from J, the junction contained 5 bases not matched to a gene. The CDR3 has 15 amino acids. The CDR3 DNA reads as TGTGCCAGCAGCTTGGGACTAGCCGGAGCCTACGAGCAGTACTTC. Protein product: CASSLGLAGAYEQYF. The whole variable domain, filled in from reference TRBV11-2 and TRBJ2-7, reads EAGVAQSPRYKIIEKRQSVAFWCNPISGHATLYWYQQILGQGPKLLIQFQNNGVVDDSQLPKDRFSAERLKGVDSTLKIQPAKLEDSAVYLCASSLGLAGAYEQYFGPGTRLTVT.

The V gene is TRBV2, the J gene TRBJ1-5; D might be TRBD1 (6 bases). In germline, CDR1 is SNHLY, CDR2 FYNNEI. The CDR3 sequence is 14 residues long. V was clipped by 5 bases and J by 2 bases, with 10 bases between them. CDR3 loop: CASSPQGGNQPQHF. DNA for the CDR3: TGTGCCAGCAGTCCACAGGGTGGCAATCAGCCCCAGCATTTT.

The CDR3 DNA reads as TGTGCCAGCAGCCAAGTTTTGGGAAATGGGGCCAACGTCCTGACTTTC. It specifies CASSQVLGNGANVLTF. The V gene is TRBV4-2, the J gene TRBJ2-6; D gene unclear. The CDR3 length is 16 residues. Germline CDR1 LGHNA, CDR2 YNFKEQ. Trimming pared 1 base from V and 3 bases from J, leaving 10 bases between.

The chain joins TRBV15 to TRBJ2-7, with TRBD2 matching 10 bases. Losses at the gene ends were 1 base for V and 5 bases for J; bases not matched to a gene: 2. CDR1 and CDR2 (germline): LNHNV, YYDKDF (reference sequence). This CDR3 spans 14 amino acids. The CDR3 DNA follows: TGTGCCACCAGCAGAGCGGGACTAGCGAACGAGCAGTACTTC. It specifies CATSRAGLANEQYF.

The rearrangement uses TRBV5-1 and TRBJ2-7; 9 bases are shared with TRBD1. The CDR3 spans 13 residues. The V and J ends lost 4 bases and 5 bases, in that order; junction bases with no gene match: 4. Looked up from germline, CDR1 is SGHRS and CDR2 is YFSETQ. The CDR3 is CASSPGTGHEQYF. In DNA form, the CDR3 reads TGCGCCAGCAGCCCCGGGACAGGGCACGAGCAGTACTTC.

The chain carries TRBV28 and TRBJ1-1; no reliable D call. CDR1 and CDR2 (germline): MDHEN, SYDVKM. The V end was cut by 2 bases, the J end by 8 bases, with 6 bases between. The CDR3 runs 11 residues. CDR3 region: CASSLRSEAFF. The CDR3 DNA sequence: TGTGCCAGCAGTTTACGCAGCGAAGCTTTCTTT. Variable domain in full (rest from reference TRBV28 and TRBJ1-1): DVKVTQSSRYLVKRTGEKVFLECVQDMDHENMFWYRQDPGLGLRLIYFSYDVKMKEKGDIPEGYSVSREKKERFSLILESASTNQTSMYLCASSLRSEAFFGQGTRLTVV.

The chain carries TRBV7-3 and TRBJ2-1; TRBD2 agrees at 7 bases. The J segment lost 6 bases and the V segment lost 7 bases, leaving 12 bases of the junction unmatched. The CDR3 spans 15 residues. Germline assignment: CDR1 SGHTA and CDR2 FQGTGA. The CDR3 DNA reads TGTGCCAGCACCGAAAGCCCTCGGGGGGTCAATGAGCAGTTCTTC. This sequence encodes CASTESPRGVNEQFF. The whole variable domain, remainder taken from reference TRBV7-3 and TRBJ2-1, is GAGVSQTPSNKVTEKGKYVELRCDPISGHTALYWYRQSLGQGPEFLIYFQGTGAADDSGLPNDRFFAVRPEGSVSTLKIQRTERGDSAVYLCASTESPRGVNEQFFGPGTRLTVL.

The chain is built from TRBV5-1 and TRBJ2-3; 10 bases agree with TRBD2. The CDR3 consists of 15 residues. V shed 4 bases and J 6 bases; nucleotides not matched to a gene: 8. From germline, CDR1 is SGHRS and CDR2 YFSETQ. CDR3 in DNA: TGCGCCAGCAGCGCTTCTAGCGGGGGTAGGGATACGCAGTATTTT. Translation gives CASSASSGGRDTQYF. The variable domain in full, completed from reference TRBV5-1 and TRBJ2-3, reads KAGVTQTPRYLIKTRGQQVTLSCSPISGHRSVSWYQQTPGQGLQFLFEYFSETQRNKGNFPGRFSGRQFSNSRSEMNVSTLELGDSALYLCASSASSGGRDTQYFGPGTRLTVL.

The genes are TRBV4-1 and TRBJ1-1; 8 bases fit TRBD1. CDR1 is MGHRA and CDR2 is YSYEKL in the germline V gene. V lost 0 bases, J lost 4 bases, and 7 bases stayed unmatched. The CDR3 is 16 amino acids. The CDR3, as DNA: TGCGCCAGCAGCCAAGATTTGCGGGGGACAGGCACTGAAGCTTTCTTT. Translated: CASSQDLRGTGTEAFF.

The V gene is TRBV27, the J gene TRBJ2-7; D may be TRBD1 or TRBD2 (5 bases each). The CDR3 loop spans 16 amino acids. Trimming took 4 bases from V and 2 from J, leaving 18 bases between them. CDR1 and CDR2 from the germline V gene are MNHEY and SMNVEV (reference sequence). This CDR3 reads CASSSSPGRVTYEQYF. CDR3 sequence (DNA): TGTGCCAGCAGTTCATCTCCGGGACGGGTGACCTACGAGCAGTACTTC.

V gene TRBV7-2 combines with J gene TRBJ1-5; possible D gene TRBD1, 5 bases. V was trimmed by 1 base and J by 3 bases, leaving 13 bases between them. CDR1 SGHTA and CDR2 FQGNSA come from the germline V gene. The CDR3 runs to 16 residues. CDR3 residues: CASSLGPPGNNQPQHF. In DNA, the CDR3 is TGTGCCAGCAGCTTAGGCCCACCAGGGAACAATCAGCCCCAGCATTTT.

This chain joins TRBV5-1 and TRBJ2-3, with 7 bases that match TRBD2. This CDR3 region has 16 residues. Per germline, CDR1 SGHRS and CDR2 YFSETQ. V dropped 0 bases and J dropped 0; count of bases not matched to a gene: 4. The CDR3: CASSLDQRGSTDTQYF. CDR3 sequence (DNA): TGCGCCAGCAGCTTGGACCAGCGGGGCAGCACAGATACGCAGTATTTT.

The chain uses TRBV7-2 and TRBJ1-3, with 7 nucleotides matching TRBD1. This CDR3 has 16 amino acids. J was trimmed by 4 bases and V by 3 bases; bases with no gene match: 9. In germline, CDR1 is SGHTA, CDR2 FQGNSA. This chain's CDR3 is CASSFLEGGSGNTIYF. CDR3 nucleotide sequence: TGTGCCAGCAGCTTCCTTGAAGGGGGCAGCGGAAACACCATATATTTT.

This clone was found once. The DNA for the CDR3 is TGTGCCAGCAGCTTTACTAGCGGGAGGGGAGATACGCAGTATTTT. Translating gives CASSFTSGRGDTQYF. The rearrangement links TRBV5-4 to TRBJ2-3; 13 bases line up with TRBD2. Germline CDR1 and CDR2: SGHNT and YYREEE (reference sequence). CDR3 length equals 15 residues. V was clipped by 2 bases and J by 5 bases; unmatched bases: 2. The whole variable domain, remainder taken from reference TRBV5-4 and TRBJ2-3, is ETGVTQSPTHLIKTRGQQVTLRCSSQSGHNTVSWYQQALGQGPQFIFQYYREEENGRGNFPPRFSGLQFPNYSSELNVNALELDDSALYLCASSFTSGRGDTQYFGPGTRLTVL.

The chain couples TRBV7-9 to TRBJ2-5, with 9 bases fitting TRBD2. Germline V gene sequence: CDR1 SEHNR, CDR2 FQNEAQ (reference sequence). After removal of 2 bases from V and 1 base from J, the junction contained 2 bases not matched to a gene. The CDR3 length is 15 residues. The CDR3 DNA reads as TGTGCCAGCAGCTTACTAGCGGGGATCCAAGAGACCCAGTACTTC. As protein: CASSLLAGIQETQYF.

V usage is TRBV4-2 and J usage is TRBJ2-3; TRBD1 matches at 7 bases. J was trimmed by 4 bases and V by 4 bases; bases with no gene match: 2. The CDR3 is 13 amino acids. Looked up from germline, CDR1 is LGHNA and CDR2 is YNFKEQ. The CDR3 sequence: CASSRGQADTQYF. The DNA for the CDR3 is TGTGCCAGCAGCCGCGGACAGGCAGATACGCAGTATTTT.